This entry describes one T cell receptor (beta chain). This entry is derived from a study of memory CD4+ T cells and cytomegalovirus serostatus. Single viable CD3+CD4+CD8-CD45RO+ cells were sorted as the memory CD4+ T cells. The CDR3 contains 13 residues. V was trimmed by 8 bases and J by 1 base, leaving 11 bases between them. Germline CDR1 is ENHRY and CDR2 is SYGVKD. Measured with immunoSEQ multiplex PCR; TCRdb has only the in-frame clones, and not every one. The table includes 55,000 to 75,000 clones, around 86% detected once. The specimen was memory CD4+ T cells from blood. This receptor was taken from an adult in good health and CMV-seronegative. V usage is TRBV10-3 and J usage is TRBJ1-2; TRBD1 might be the D (6 bases). The CDR3 region is CAIQRQDNYGYTF. Written as DNA, the CDR3 is TGTGCCATCCAAAGACAGGATAACTATGGCTACACCTTC.